The rows below give T cell receptor beta chains drawn from one sample of a study of T cell changes during pregnancy in multiple sclerosis. The method was immunoSEQ multiplex PCR; TCRdb's version includes in-frame clones alone and lacks a portion of them. The sample includes roughly 69,000 clones, approximately 90% of them seen just once. The sample here was peripheral blood, taken after pregnancy. These receptors were collected from a female donor with multiple sclerosis, enrolled in a pregnancy study. Both conserved end residues are part of each CDR3. The D gene is left open where the match is weak. Size is omitted from some rows. Given values are once, few, many or a class for expanded clones.

j_call v_call clone_size d_call cdr3_aa cdr3_nt
TRBJ2-2 TRBV6-1 . . CASSGDNPHTGELFF TGTGCCAGCAGTGGCGATAATCCCCACACCGGGGAGCTGTTTTTT
TRBJ2-5 TRBV19 . TRBD1 CASSIKGDSLQETQYF TGTGCCAGTAGTATAAAGGGGGACAGCCTCCAAGAGACCCAGTACTTC
TRBJ2-3 TRBV9 . TRBD2 CASSVAGTRVTDTQYF TGTGCCAGCAGCGTAGCTGGGACTAGGGTGACAGATACGCAGTATTTT
TRBJ2-1 TRBV7-8 . TRBD2 CASRVGLAYNEQFF TGTGCCAGCCGAGTAGGACTAGCCTACAATGAGCAGTTCTTC
TRBJ2-2 TRBV7-6 . . CASSLRRGGSWSRELFF TGTGCCAGCAGCTTAAGGAGGGGGGGGTCTTGGTCCCGGGAGCTGTTTTTT
TRBJ1-2 TRBV14 . TRBD1 CASSQWHRGIRGYGYTF TGTGCCAGCAGCCAATGGCACAGGGGCATAAGGGGCTATGGCTACACCTTC
TRBJ2-7 TRBV10-3 . . CAISAGRNEQYF TGTGCCATCAGCGCAGGGAGGAACGAGCAGTACTTC
TRBJ2-1 TRBV9 . TRBD2 CASSVGLAGDYSYNEQFF TGTGCCAGCAGCGTAGGACTAGCGGGAGACTACTCCTACAATGAGCAGTTCTTC
TRBJ2-7 TRBV7-8 . . CASSPQDQQYF TGTGCCAGCAGCCCCCAGGATCAGCAGTACTTC
TRBJ2-7 TRBV30 . TRBD1 CAWMGTGGYEQYF TGTGCCTGGATGGGGACAGGGGGCTACGAGCAGTACTTC
TRBJ1-2 TRBV10-3 . . CAISERGGANYGYTF TGTGCCATCAGTGAAAGGGGGGGCGCTAACTATGGCTACACCTTC
TRBJ1-5 TRBV25-1 once TRBD1 CASRGTGGHQPQHF TGTGCCAGCAGGGGGACAGGGGGACATCAGCCCCAGCATTTT
TRBJ1-2 TRBV4-2 medium-sized . CASSQGQDLGYTF TGTGCCAGCAGCCAGGGTCAGGATCTTGGCTACACCTTC
TRBJ2-5 TRBV30 . . CAWNRNRGGGETQYF TGTGCCTGGAACCGCAATAGAGGCGGAGGGGAGACCCAGTACTTC
TRBJ2-3 TRBV5-1 . . CASSLAPSTDTQYF TGCGCCAGCAGCCTAGCGCCTAGCACAGATACGCAGTATTTT
TRBJ2-1 TRBV5-1 . TRBD2 CASSLFRSGDSSGRAGSNEQFF TGCGCCAGCAGCTTGTTTAGGTCTGGCGATAGTAGCGGGAGGGCCGGAAGCAATGAGCAGTTCTTC
TRBJ2-7 TRBV7-2 . TRBD2 CASSVTSGRVGEQYF TGTGCCAGCAGCGTAACTAGCGGGAGGGTGGGGGAGCAGTACTTC
TRBJ1-3 TRBV7-2 . . CASSLSVSSGNTIYF TGTGCCAGCAGCTTAAGCGTGAGTTCTGGAAACACCATATATTTT
TRBJ2-1 TRBV6-6 . TRBD2 CASSYGGEGQNNEQFF TGTGCCAGCAGTTACGGGGGGGAGGGTCAGAACAATGAGCAGTTCTTC
TRBJ1-2 TRBV28 . TRBD1 CASSSSGTGEHGYTF TGTGCCAGCAGCTCCTCCGGGACAGGGGAGCACGGCTACACCTTC
TRBJ2-7 TRBV6-6 . TRBD1 CASSHGTGLSYEQYF TGTGCCAGCAGCCACGGGACAGGTCTTTCCTACGAGCAGTACTTC
TRBJ2-7 TRBV19 . . CASSIGWAGEQYF TGTGCCAGTAGTATTGGATGGGCGGGCGAGCAGTACTTC
TRBJ2-7 TRBV7-9 . TRBD1 CASSLPRTGNSYEQYF TGTGCCAGCAGCTTACCTAGGACAGGGAATTCCTACGAGCAGTACTTC
TRBJ2-2 TRBV18 . . CASSPTRLLEAGELFF TGTGCCAGCTCACCGACACGTTTACTAGAAGCGGGGGAGCTGTTTTTT
TRBJ2-1 TRBV5-1 . . CASSLVLDEQFF TGCGCCAGCAGCTTGGTACTCGATGAGCAGTTCTTC
TRBJ2-2 TRBV9 . TRBD2 CASSVSGNTGELFF TGTGCCAGCAGCGTTAGCGGGAATACCGGGGAGCTGTTTTTT
TRBJ1-1 TRBV10-3 . TRBD1 CAIRGQGANTEAFF TGTGCCATCAGAGGACAGGGGGCGAACACTGAAGCTTTCTTT
TRBJ1-1 TRBV21-1 . . CASGGTGGLNTEAFF TGTGCCAGCGGGGGGACAGGGGGCTTGAACACTGAAGCTTTCTTT
TRBJ2-1 TRBV10-2 . TRBD2 CASSDELAGYNEQFF TGCGCCAGCAGTGATGAGCTAGCGGGGTACAATGAGCAGTTCTTC
TRBJ2-2 TRBV7-9 . . CASSESGSLAGELFF TGTGCCAGCAGCGAATCGGGGTCCCTCGCCGGGGAGCTGTTTTTT
TRBJ2-6 TRBV7-9 once TRBD1 CASRDGTGIGDSGANVLTF TGTGCCAGCAGGGACGGGACAGGGATTGGGGACTCTGGGGCCAACGTCCTGACTTTC
TRBJ2-1 TRBV4-2 . TRBD2 CASSQGQGSSGRNEQFF TGTGCCAGCAGCCAGGGGCAGGGGAGTAGCGGGAGAAATGAGCAGTTCTTC
TRBJ2-7 TRBV2 once TRBD2 CASSSGGYEQYF TGTGCCAGCAGTTCGGGGGGCTACGAGCAGTACTTC
TRBJ2-7 TRBV6-5 once TRBD2 CASSSGSWNEQYF TGTGCCAGCAGTAGCGGGAGTTGGAACGAGCAGTACTTC
TRBJ1-5 TRBV7-2 . . CASSLVQGDQPQHF TGTGCCAGCAGCTTAGTCCAGGGCGATCAGCCCCAGCATTTT
TRBJ2-1 TRBV4-1 . . CASSQDREWEQFF TGCGCCAGCAGCCAAGATCGTGAGTGGGAGCAGTTCTTC
TRBJ2-2 TRBV11-2 . . CASSSATRSTGELFF TGTGCCAGCAGCTCAGCGACTAGATCCACCGGGGAGCTGTTTTTT
TRBJ1-4 TRBV6-5 . . CASSYSTTTNEKLFF TGTGCCAGCAGTTACTCGACAACAACTAATGAAAAACTGTTTTTT
TRBJ2-3 TRBV11-3 few TRBD1 CASSPRDSHTDTQYF TGTGCCAGCAGCCCCCGGGACAGCCACACAGATACGCAGTATTTT
TRBJ1-2 TRBV5-1 . . CASSLAGGAGGYTF TGCGCCAGCAGCTTGGCCGGGGGGGCCGGGGGCTACACCTTC
TRBJ1-2 TRBV2 . TRBD1 CASSRTGLGGGYTF TGTGCCAGCAGTCGGACAGGGTTAGGAGGCGGCTACACCTTC
TRBJ1-3 TRBV7-2 . . CASSPSNTIYF TGTGCCAGCAGCCCCTCGAACACCATATATTTT
TRBJ2-7 TRBV18 . . CASSPGSLTPEQYF TGTGCCAGCTCACCGGGGAGCCTGACTCCCGAGCAGTACTTC
TRBJ1-2 TRBV5-4 . TRBD1 CASSQGQNYGYTF TGTGCCAGCAGCCAGGGACAGAACTATGGCTACACCTTC